This T cell receptor beta chain comes out of a study of regulatory T cells in long-lasting Graves disease. General study results and limits: The sample size was small, and this may have reduced accuracy.

This clonotype occurred many times. Its antigen is undetermined. Building of the TCR beta libraries involved iRepertoire HTBI primers and Arm-PCR of CDR3 regions. Per the original data handling: The samples yielded 50 to 80 TRBV and more than eleven TRBJ segments. TCRdb re-analysed the multiplex PCR reads in MiXCR, keeping a single row per CDR3 protein. The authors' filters were not applied to this entry. This table holds more than 300,000 distinct CDR3 sequences, approximately 10% found once. The time point is: newly diagnosed GD, antithyroid drugs for less than 3 months. The TCR library used RNA extracted from PBMCs. Germline CDR1 reads SGHNT; CDR2 reads YENEEA. The CDR3 spans 19 residues. Deletions cut 5 bases from V and 0 bases from J, with 26 bases between. These data are also associated with another study on T cells in Graves' hyperthyroidism and ophthalmopathy.

The rearrangement uses TRBV11-3 and TRBJ2-7; either TRBD1 or TRBD2 may fit D (5 bases each). The source is a woman aged 18-29 years with Graves disease. The starting material was peripheral blood mononuclear cells (PBMCs), obtained at new diagnosis, from a patient treated with antithyroid drugs. The CDR3 sequence is CASSNDGAGPNPSSYEQYV. CDR3 bases: TGTGCCAGCAGCAACGACGGGGCAGGCCCGAACCCCAGCTCCTACGAGCAGTACGTC.